Shown below are 20 T cell receptor beta chains from a single sample sequenced in a study of cytomegalovirus exposure and HLA in healthy donors. The PCR ran on 60 Vbeta and 13 Jbeta primers. Clones were sequenced by immunoSEQ multiplex PCR, and TCRdb holds only the in-frame ones, with some missing. The table records 33,000 or so clones, 90% to 95% of them present only once. The sequenced sample consisted of PBMCs. The receptors shown here come from a woman between 18 and 29 years old in good health and CMV-seronegative.

The CDR3 spells CASSLDGTPEETQYF. For the CDR3, the DNA is TGCGCCAGCAGCTTGGATGGGACTCCAGAAGAGACCCAGTACTTC. The chain carries TRBV5-1 and TRBJ2-5; the D gene is possibly TRBD2 (6 bases). The CDR3 is 15 amino acids. Trimming removed 0 bases at V and 3 bases at J, with 12 bases between. CDR1 is SGHRS and CDR2 is YFSETQ in the germline V gene.

The chain carries TRBV4-3 and TRBJ1-6, with D perhaps TRBD1 (5 bases). V shed 0 bases and J shed 9 bases, with 9 bases lying between them. Per the germline V gene, CDR1 is LGHNA and CDR2 is YSLEER. The length of the CDR3 is 14 residues. DNA for the CDR3: TGCGCCAGCAGCCAAGATCAGGGAAGTTCACCCCTCCACTTT. Encoded protein: CASSQDQGSSPLHF.

CDR3 nucleotides: TGTGCCAGCAGCCAGGGGGCTATGAGCACTGAAGCTTTCTTT. Translation gives CASSQGAMSTEAFF. This chain links TRBV7-2 with TRBJ1-1, with 8 bases that match TRBD1. The trim removed 5 bases at V and 4 bases at J, leaving 6 bases unmatched. Germline V gives CDR1 SGHTA, CDR2 FQGNSA. The CDR3 length is 14 residues. The full variable domain, with the rest looked up from reference TRBV7-2 and TRBJ1-1, is GAGVSQSPSNKVTEKGKDVELRCDPISGHTALYWYRQSLGQGLEFLIYFQGNSAPDKSGLPSDRFSAERTGGSVSTLTIQRTQQEDSAVYLCASSQGAMSTEAFFGQGTRLTVV.

V usage is TRBV7-2 and J usage is TRBJ2-1; 9 bases are shared with TRBD2. The CDR3 runs to 14 residues. Germline V gene data show CDR1 as SGHTA and CDR2 as FQGNSA. The junction had 2 bases not matched to a gene; V was cut back by 3 bases and J by 5 bases. This chain's CDR3 is CASSFSSGDNEQFF. The CDR3 DNA is TGTGCCAGCAGCTTCTCTAGCGGGGACAATGAGCAGTTCTTC.

The V and J genes are TRBV7-6 and TRBJ2-1, with TRBD2 matching 7 bases. The V gene end was trimmed by 1 base and the J gene end by 1 base; junction bases not matched to a gene: 4. Germline values: CDR1 SGHVS, CDR2 FNYEAQ. The CDR3 is 16 amino acids. The CDR3 region has the DNA TGTGCCAGCAGCTTAGAAAGGGGAGGGTCCTACAATGAGCAGTTCTTC. Its protein is CASSLERGGSYNEQFF.

V and J are TRBV5-1 and TRBJ2-7, with D possibly being TRBD2 (5 bases). This CDR3 has 15 amino acids. Germline V gene data show CDR1 as SGHRS and CDR2 as YFSETQ. The V end was cut by 2 bases, the J end by 0 bases, with 12 bases between. This CDR3 reads CASSLWGESSYEQYF. CDR3 DNA: TGCGCCAGCAGCTTATGGGGAGAAAGCTCCTACGAGCAGTACTTC.

The V call is TRBV27, the J call TRBJ2-1, with 9 nucleotides matching TRBD1. Trimming removed 5 bases from V and 6 bases from J; junction bases left unmatched: 8. The CDR3 is 15 amino acids. Germline V gene sequence: CDR1 MNHEY, CDR2 SMNVEV (reference sequence). CDR3 DNA sequence: TGTGCCAGCAGTCTCCGGGACAGGGTCGGCAATGAGCAGTTCTTC. This codes for CASSLRDRVGNEQFF.

This rearrangement joins TRBV27 to TRBJ2-1; 10 nucleotides align to TRBD1. Germline V lookup: CDR1 MNHEY, CDR2 SMNVEV (reference sequence). V trimming: 2 bases; J trimming: 3 bases; junction bases outside the gene matches: 1. The length of the CDR3 is 15 residues. Here the CDR3 reads CASSLGTGVYNEQFF. As DNA, the CDR3 is TGTGCCAGCAGTTTAGGGACAGGGGTCTACAATGAGCAGTTCTTC.

The V call is TRBV28, the J call TRBJ1-6, with TRBD1 matching over 8 bases. CDR1 is MDHEN and CDR2 is SYDVKM in the germline V gene. The CDR3 is 16 residues long. V lost 4 bases to trimming and J lost 6 bases; unmatched junction nucleotides: 8. CDR3 in DNA: TGTGCCAGCAGTTCGGGGACAGGTGATGGTAATTCACCCCTCCACTTT. It specifies CASSSGTGDGNSPLHF.

This clone is a singleton in its sample. This CDR3 is CASSQEEDRIGNQPQHF. DNA for the CDR3: TGTGCCAGCAGCCAAGAAGAGGACAGGATAGGCAATCAGCCCCAGCATTTT. The genes are TRBV4-2 and TRBJ1-5; TRBD1 matches at 7 bases. The length of the CDR3 is 17 residues. V dropped 0 bases and J dropped 2; count of bases not matched to a gene: 7. Germline values: CDR1 LGHNA, CDR2 YNFKEQ.

There are a few counts of this clone. This rearrangement joins TRBV6-5 to TRBJ2-2; 8 bases are a match to TRBD1. The CDR3 length is 14 residues. Per the germline V gene, CDR1 is MNHEY and CDR2 is SVGAGI. V gave up 8 bases and J gave up 5 bases; unmatched junction bases: 7. The CDR3 nucleotides read TGTGCCAGCCATAGACAGGGGAAGACCGGGGAGCTGTTTTTT. Its protein product is CASHRQGKTGELFF.

The chain is built from TRBV7-6 and TRBJ2-7, with 12 nucleotides matching TRBD1. The CDR3 loop spans 18 amino acids. Germline lookup yields CDR1 SGHVS and CDR2 FNYEAQ. After removal of 2 bases from V and 5 bases from J, the junction contained 13 bases not matched to a gene. CDR3 residues: CASSLSNRDRGRNHEQYF. CDR3 DNA sequence: TGTGCCAGCAGCTTAAGTAACCGGGACAGGGGGCGCAACCACGAGCAGTACTTC. The full variable domain, its missing parts supplied by reference TRBV7-6 and TRBJ2-7, is GAGVSQSPRYKVTKRGQDVALRCDPISGHVSLYWYRQALGQGPEFLTYFNYEAQQDKSGLPNDRFSAERPEGSISTLTIQRTEQRDSAMYRCASSLSNRDRGRNHEQYFGPGTRLTVT.

This chain uses TRBV27 with TRBJ2-7; TRBD2 is a possible D gene (6 bases). This CDR3 contains 14 residues. The V and J ends lost 0 bases and 3 bases respectively, with 9 bases between them. Germline V gene data show CDR1 as MNHEY and CDR2 as SMNVEV (reference sequence). The CDR3 bases are TGTGCCAGCAGTTTATCGGGACTTAACTACGAGCAGTACTTC. Amino acid sequence: CASSLSGLNYEQYF.

The chain recombines TRBV5-6 with TRBJ2-2; the match to TRBD1 covers 8 bases. This CDR3 has 15 residues. Germline assignment: CDR1 SGHDT and CDR2 YYEEEE. Trimming took 4 bases from V and 7 from J; bases not matched to a gene: 9. CDR3 nucleotides: TGTGCCAGCAGCCCTGGGACAGGCTTTTACGGGGAGCTGTTTTTT. Its protein is CASSPGTGFYGELFF.

The genes are TRBV6-5 and TRBJ1-3; 7 nucleotides agree with TRBD1. The CDR3 contains 15 residues. Germline V CDR1 and CDR2: MNHEY, SVGAGI. V was pared by 5 bases and J by 0 bases, with 4 bases of the junction left unmatched. In DNA form, the CDR3 reads TGTGCCAGCAGTACCCGGACAGGCTCTGGAAACACCATATATTTT. Its protein is CASSTRTGSGNTIYF.

This rearrangement joins TRBV27 to TRBJ1-1; no definite D call. Deletions cut 1 base from V and 0 bases from J, with 9 bases between. Germline assignment: CDR1 MNHEY and CDR2 SMNVEV (reference sequence). The CDR3 extends over 15 amino acids. CDR3 DNA: TGTGCCAGCAGTTTATTCCGGGGAATGAACACTGAAGCTTTCTTT. It encodes CASSLFRGMNTEAFF.

This clone is a singleton in its sample. This chain joins TRBV27 and TRBJ1-1, with D unclear. The CDR3 consists of 16 residues. From germline, CDR1 is MNHEY and CDR2 SMNVEV (reference sequence). The V end was cut by 6 bases, the J end by 2 bases, with 19 bases between. CDR3 loop: CASSPIPQVINTEAFF. The CDR3 region has the DNA TGTGCCAGCAGCCCAATCCCCCAGGTGATTAACACTGAAGCTTTCTTT.

This chain links TRBV5-5 with TRBJ2-1; perhaps TRBD2 as D (5 bases). CDR1 and CDR2 (germline): SGHKS, YYEKEE (reference sequence). Trimming stripped 2 bases from V and 3 bases from J, with 12 bases between. The CDR3 extends over 15 amino acids. The DNA for the CDR3 is TGTGCCAGCAGCTTTTCCGGCGGGTTCTACAATGAGCAGTTCTTC. Its translation: CASSFSGGFYNEQFF. Supplemented by reference TRBV5-5 and TRBJ2-1, the full variable domain reads DAGVTQSPTHLIKTRGQQVTLRCSPISGHKSVSWYQQVLGQGPQFIFQYYEKEERGRGNFPDRFSARQFPNYSSELNVNALLLGDSALYLCASSFSGGFYNEQFFGPGTRLTVL.

V gene TRBV2 combines with J gene TRBJ2-7, with no clear D. Germline CDR1 is SNHLY and CDR2 is FYNNEI. This CDR3 region has 14 residues. The V gene lost 5 bases and the J gene lost 2 bases, with 13 bases spanning the gap. The CDR3, as DNA: TGTGCCAGCAGTATAAACTACGCGGCCTACGAGCAGTACTTC. Its protein is CASSINYAAYEQYF.

The chain couples TRBV19 to TRBJ2-6; D is ambiguous. Germline V gene data show CDR1 as LNHDA and CDR2 as SQIVND (reference sequence). Trimming removed 8 bases at V and 0 bases at J, with 5 bases between. The CDR3 has 13 residues. The CDR3 region has the DNA TGTGCCAGTCAGGACTCTGGGGCCAACGTCCTGACTTTC. Residues: CASQDSGANVLTF.